One and the same sample provided the 17 T cell receptor beta chains below, sequenced in a study of blood T cell repertoires in COVID-19. Clones were read by immunoSEQ multiplex PCR, and TCRdb kept only the in-frame ones, dropping some. This table holds 250,000 to 350,000 clones, approximately 83% found once. Specimen: PBMCs or T cells enriched from blood (not recorded which). The origin of the receptors is a woman in her twenties or thirties who had recovered from COVID-19.

J is TRBJ2-3 and V is TRBV5-1, with a weak D call TRBD2 (6 bases). Germline V gene sequence: CDR1 SGHRS, CDR2 YFSETQ. Trimming cost V 2 bases and J 5 bases, with 12 bases left between them. CDR3 size: 14 residues. Here the CDR3 reads CASSFGEAGDTQYF. The CDR3 DNA reads TGCGCCAGCAGCTTCGGGGAGGCCGGAGATACGCAGTATTTT.

This chain uses TRBV14 with TRBJ1-1, with 11 bases lining up with TRBD1. CDR3 length: 17 residues. Germline V gene sequence: CDR1 SGHDN, CDR2 FVKESK. Trimming at V came to 2 bases and at J to 5 bases, leaving 10 bases not matched to a gene. The DNA of the CDR3 is TGTGCCAGCAGCCAACGTGGACAGGGGGCCGGAAGAACTGAAGCTTTCTTT. Translating it yields CASSQRGQGAGRTEAFF.

This chain uses TRBV7-6 with TRBJ1-1, with D perhaps matching TRBD1 (6 bases). Germline V gene lookup returns CDR1 SGHVS and CDR2 FNYEAQ. The CDR3 totals 16 residues. The V and J ends lost 5 bases and 5 bases respectively, with 21 bases between them. The chain's CDR3 is CASSPTPQGKGTEAFF. The CDR3 nucleotides are TGTGCCAGCAGCCCTACGCCCCAGGGGAAGGGAACTGAAGCTTTCTTT.

This chain joins TRBV5-6 and TRBJ1-2; D may be TRBD1 (5 bases). In germline, CDR1 is SGHDT, CDR2 YYEEEE. Trimming took 2 bases from V and 3 from J, leaving 11 bases between them. The length of the CDR3 is 14 residues. This CDR3 is CASSFQPGHYGYTF. DNA of the CDR3: TGTGCCAGCAGCTTCCAGCCAGGGCACTATGGCTACACCTTC.

The CDR3 region is CASSLFAGVDGTQYF. The CDR3 DNA reads as TGTGCCAGCAGCTTATTTGCGGGGGTGGACGGGACCCAGTACTTC. The rearrangement links TRBV7-9 to TRBJ2-5; 7 nucleotides align to TRBD2. J was trimmed by 7 bases and V by 2 bases; bases with no gene match: 10. The CDR3 runs to 15 residues. Germline CDR1 is SEHNR and CDR2 is FQNEAQ (reference sequence).

The J gene is TRBJ2-5, the V gene TRBV19, with 8 bases aligning to TRBD2. V lost 5 bases, J lost 5 bases, and 7 bases stayed unmatched. Germline V gene data show CDR1 as LNHDA and CDR2 as SQIVND (reference sequence). This CDR3 spans 14 amino acids. As DNA, the CDR3 is TGTGCCAGTAGTCGCGGGGGGCATGGGGAGACCCAGTACTTC. Translation gives CASSRGGHGETQYF. Combining the CDR3 with reference TRBV19 and TRBJ2-5 gives the whole variable domain DGGITQSPKYLFRKEGQNVTLSCEQNLNHDAMYWYRQDPGQGLRLIYYSQIVNDFQKGDIAEGYSVSREKKESFPLTVTSAQKNPTAFYLCASSRGGHGETQYFGPGTRLLVL.

The rearrangement joins TRBV6-1 to TRBJ2-1; a possible D gene is TRBD1 (5 bases). V was trimmed by 0 bases and J by 4 bases, leaving 10 bases between them. This CDR3 is built from 15 residues. The germline CDR1 and CDR2 sequences are MNHNS and SASEGT. As DNA, the CDR3 is TGTGCCAGCAGTGAAGCTGCCGACAGATACAATGAGCAGTTCTTC. It yields the protein CASSEAADRYNEQFF.

The CDR3, as DNA: TGCGCCAGCAGCCCCGGGAGAGGAAAGCAGTTCTTC. Its protein product is CASSPGRGKQFF. The rearrangement uses TRBV10-1 and TRBJ2-1; tentatively, D is TRBD2 (6 bases). Germline CDR1 is WNHNN and CDR2 is SYGVQD (reference sequence). This CDR3 has 12 amino acids. V shed 6 bases and J shed 11 bases, with 14 bases lying between them.

The V call is TRBV30, the J call TRBJ1-2; 11 nucleotides agree with TRBD1. Trimming took 1 base from V and 5 from J; bases not matched to a gene: 3. CDR3 length: 14 residues. Germline lookup yields CDR1 GTSNPN and CDR2 SVGIG (reference sequence). As DNA, the CDR3 is TGTGCCTGGAGTGGGACAGGGGGCTTTTATGGCTACACCTTC. Amino acid sequence: CAWSGTGGFYGYTF.

The chain is built from TRBV4-1 and TRBJ2-1, with 10 bases that match TRBD2. The CDR3 contains 17 residues. V shed 1 base, J shed 8 bases, and the junction held 11 bases outside the gene matches. Germline CDR1 MGHRA, CDR2 YSYEKL. Here the CDR3 DNA reads TGCGCCAGCAGCCAAGGCTATGGGAGCGGGAGGGCTGATGAGCAGTTCTTC. As protein: CASSQGYGSGRADEQFF.

This chain connects TRBV19 to TRBJ1-2, with D uncertain. The V end was cut by 9 bases, the J end by 4 bases, with 9 bases between. Per the germline V gene, CDR1 is LNHDA and CDR2 is SQIVND (reference sequence). There are 11 residues in the CDR3. The CDR3 DNA reads as TGTGCCAGCGACATCGGCTATGGCTACACCTTC. Its translation is CASDIGYGYTF.

This rearrangement joins TRBV19 to TRBJ1-5, with a possible D match to TRBD1 (5 bases). Germline assignment: CDR1 LNHDA and CDR2 SQIVND (reference sequence). Trimming removed 4 bases from V and 6 bases from J, with 10 bases in between. This CDR3 spans 13 amino acids. CDR3 in amino acids: CASSTAGTQPQHF. CDR3 in DNA: TGTGCCAGTAGTACCGCGGGGACTCAGCCCCAGCATTTT.

This clone was observed once. The CDR3 DNA reads as TGTGCCACGATCCGGTCCCGGGTGGATCAGCCCCAGCATTTT. Translation: CATIRSRVDQPQHF. The V and J genes are TRBV6-5 and TRBJ1-5; D is undetermined. Germline V gene sequence: CDR1 MNHEY, CDR2 SVGAGI. Trimming took 10 bases from V and 5 from J, leaving 18 bases between them. There are 14 residues in the CDR3.

CDR3 DNA sequence: TGCGCCAGCAGTGGGGGAAAGGAAGGACAGATCACTGAAGCTTTCTTT. This translates into CASSGGKEGQITEAFF. The chain uses TRBV10-2 and TRBJ1-1; tentative D call: TRBD1 (6 bases). In germline, CDR1 is WSHSY, CDR2 SAAADI. V was clipped by 4 bases and J by 4 bases, with 19 bases between them. The CDR3 has 16 amino acids.

This clone was seen once. The V gene is TRBV27, the J gene TRBJ1-4, with D perhaps TRBD1 (6 bases). From germline, CDR1 is MNHEY and CDR2 SMNVEV (reference sequence). The CDR3 sequence is 14 residues long. V gave up 6 bases and J gave up 7 bases, with 15 bases separating them. The CDR3 spells CASSQGFMSEKLFF. In DNA, the CDR3 is TGTGCCAGCAGCCAGGGGTTTATGAGTGAAAAACTGTTTTTT.

The chain couples TRBV27 to TRBJ2-2; TRBD2 might be the D (6 bases). This CDR3 is 17 amino acids long. V lost 2 bases and J 7 bases, leaving 20 bases between the germline ends. Germline V gene data show CDR1 as MNHEY and CDR2 as SMNVEV (reference sequence). The CDR3 spells CASSLEGDFRYHGELFF. CDR3 nucleotides: TGTGCCAGCAGTTTAGAAGGGGACTTCAGATATCACGGGGAGCTGTTTTTT.

The rearrangement links TRBV6-5 to TRBJ1-1; D uncertain. V was clipped by 10 bases and J by 0 bases, with 6 bases between them. CDR1 and CDR2 (germline): MNHEY, SVGAGI. The CDR3 has 11 residues. The CDR3 reads CATQVNTEAFF. CDR3 DNA sequence: TGTGCCACCCAGGTGAACACTGAAGCTTTCTTT.